The 12 T cell receptor beta chains reported below all come from one sample, sequenced in a study of Ad26.COV2.S vaccination and SARS-CoV-2 variants. Sequencing was performed with immunoSEQ multiplex PCR; in TCRdb, only in-frame clones are kept and a portion is missing. This sample has 120,000 to 150,000 clones; approximately 90% occur once, and the top ten carry 4% to 6%. The input for sequencing was peripheral blood, taken after recovery from COVID-19. These receptors were collected from a human donor who had recovered from COVID-19.

This clone was seen once. The gene calls are TRBV6-2 or TRBV6-3 and TRBJ2-2; D unclear. Germline V CDR1 and CDR2: MNHEY, SVGEGT. Trimming left V 5 bases short and J 4 bases short, with 14 bases between. The CDR3 totals 15 residues. This CDR3 is CASSLVLSGTGELFF. CDR3 nucleotides: TGTGCCAGCAGTCTGGTTCTGTCAGGCACCGGGGAGCTGTTTTTT.

The chain employs TRBV28 and TRBJ2-7; D is possibly TRBD1 (5 bases). Germline CDR1 and CDR2: MDHEN and SYDVKM. This CDR3 spans 12 amino acids. Deletions cut 4 bases from V and 6 bases from J, with 10 bases between. This CDR3 is CASSSDTREQYF. The CDR3, as DNA: TGTGCCAGCAGTTCGGACACTCGCGAGCAGTACTTC.

J is TRBJ1-5 and V is TRBV15; D may be TRBD1 (6 bases). Trimming removed 1 base at V and 4 bases at J, with 14 bases between. The CDR3 spans 16 residues. Looked up from germline, CDR1 is LNHNV and CDR2 is YYDKDF (reference sequence). CDR3 region: CATSRVGGDGNQPQHF. The CDR3 nucleotides are TGTGCCACCAGCAGAGTGGGGGGCGATGGGAATCAGCCCCAGCATTTT.

V gene TRBV12-5 combines with J gene TRBJ2-3; D assignment may be TRBD1 or TRBD2 (5 bases each). V was clipped by 6 bases and J by 3 bases, with 13 bases between them. This CDR3 has 14 residues. Per the germline V gene, CDR1 is LGHNT and CDR2 is FRNRAP. Written as DNA, the CDR3 is TGTGCTAGTGGACGGGGACCCTCGACAGATACGCAGTATTTT. This sequence encodes CASGRGPSTDTQYF.

The chain uses TRBV4-1 and TRBJ2-7; D not resolved. Deletions cut 4 bases from V and 4 bases from J, with 8 bases between. Germline-derived CDR1 and CDR2 are MGHRA and YSYEKL. The CDR3 is 12 amino acids. The CDR3 DNA reads TGCGCCAGCAGCCCGGACGAGTACGAGCAGTACTTC. This codes for CASSPDEYEQYF.

The rearrangement uses TRBV5-6 and TRBJ2-5; D is ambiguous. Deletions cut 5 bases from V and 5 bases from J, with 16 bases between. This CDR3 contains 14 residues. Germline-derived CDR1 and CDR2 are SGHDT and YYEEEE. CDR3 sequence reads: CASRYRPTGETQYF. As DNA, the CDR3 is TGTGCCAGCAGGTACCGCCCCACCGGGGAGACCCAGTACTTC. Full variable domain (remainder filled in from reference TRBV5-6 and TRBJ2-5): DAGVTQSPTHLIKTRGQQVTLRCSPKSGHDTVSWYQQALGQGPQFIFQYYEEEERQRGNFPDRFSGHQFPNYSSELNVNALLLGDSALYLCASRYRPTGETQYFGPGTRLLVL.

The table lists this clone with a count of one. The V gene is TRBV6-2 or TRBV6-3, the J gene TRBJ1-1; 9 bases are shared with TRBD1. Trimming removed 2 bases from V and 4 bases from J; junction bases left unmatched: 11. The CDR3 contains 17 residues. From germline, CDR1 is MNHEY and CDR2 SVGEGT. This chain's CDR3 is CASSYAGTGSLGTEAFF. The DNA of the CDR3 is TGTGCCAGCAGTTACGCCGGGACAGGGAGTTTGGGCACTGAAGCTTTCTTT.

The CDR3 loop is CASSYSGSTYEQYF. In DNA form, the CDR3 reads TGTGCCAGCAGTTACTCGGGGTCAACCTACGAGCAGTACTTC. This chain links TRBV6-5 with TRBJ2-7, with unresolved D. CDR1 is MNHEY, CDR2 SVGAGI, per germline. The CDR3 extends over 14 amino acids. Trimming shortened V by 0 bases and J by 2 bases, and 8 bases separated the two germline ends.

The V gene is TRBV27, the J gene TRBJ2-1; D is ambiguous. Trimming stripped 6 bases from V and 6 bases from J, with 15 bases between. The CDR3 extends over 14 amino acids. Per the germline V gene, CDR1 is MNHEY and CDR2 is SMNVEV (reference sequence). The CDR3 DNA follows: TGTGCCAGCAGCCTACGGGCCCTGGCCAATGAGCAGTTCTTC. The encoded protein is CASSLRALANEQFF.

There are many counts of this clone. The chain carries TRBV15 and TRBJ1-5; 7 bases align to TRBD1. The germline V gene has CDR1 LNHNV and CDR2 YYDKDF (reference sequence). The CDR3 covers 17 residues. Unmatched junction bases numbered 11, after V lost 4 bases and J lost 2 bases. The CDR3 coding sequence is TGTGCCACCAGCAAACCGAGACAGGGAGGTGGCAATCAGCCCCAGCATTTT. This gives the protein CATSKPRQGGGNQPQHF.

CDR3 residues: CASSPTSGDGELFF. CDR3 DNA sequence: TGTGCCAGCAGCCCGACTAGTGGGGACGGGGAGCTGTTTTTT. The chain links TRBV7-8 to TRBJ2-2; the D gene is possibly TRBD2 (6 bases). This CDR3 is 14 amino acids long. CDR1 is SGHVS and CDR2 is FQNEAQ in the germline V gene. V was trimmed by 5 bases and J by 7 bases, leaving 14 bases between them.

The chain combines TRBV7-6 with TRBJ2-3, with a tentative D call TRBD1 (6 bases). The CDR3 has 16 amino acids. The V end was cut by 3 bases, the J end by 3 bases, with 16 bases between. From germline, CDR1 is SGHVS and CDR2 FNYEAQ. In DNA, the CDR3 is TGTGCCAGCAGCTTGGACAGTCCAACCCCTACAGATACGCAGTATTTT. Residues: CASSLDSPTPTDTQYF.